One and the same sample provided the 7 T cell receptor beta chains below, sequenced in a study of blood T cell repertoires in COVID-19. Assay: immunoSEQ multiplex PCR; the TCRdb copy retains only in-frame clones and omits some. The sample holds over 100,000 clones, around three quarters seen once. The sequenced sample was peripheral blood. The receptors were sampled from a woman older than 75 with acute or convalescent COVID-19.

In DNA form, the CDR3 reads TGTGCCAGCAGCCATACTAGCGGGACGACCTACGAGCAGTACTTC. Translating it yields CASSHTSGTTYEQYF. This chain connects TRBV3-1 (or the pseudogene TRBV3-2) to TRBJ2-7; 10 bases map to TRBD2. With V trimmed by 3 bases and J by 2 bases, 4 bases remained unmatched. Germline CDR1 reads LGHDT; CDR2 reads YNNKEL (reference sequence). The CDR3 is 15 amino acids.

V gene TRBV27 combines with J gene TRBJ2-1; TRBD1 aligns across 9 bases. Germline values: CDR1 MNHEY, CDR2 SMNVEV (reference sequence). This CDR3 region has 13 residues. After removal of 5 bases from V and 9 bases from J, the junction contained 5 bases not matched to a gene. The CDR3: CASSPTGGFEQFF. The CDR3 DNA reads as TGTGCCAGCAGTCCCACAGGGGGCTTTGAGCAGTTCTTC.

This chain connects TRBV3-1 (or the pseudogene TRBV3-2) to TRBJ2-1; 9 bases are a match to TRBD2. V shed 2 bases and J 7 bases; nucleotides not matched to a gene: 9. Per germline, CDR1 LGHDT and CDR2 YNNKEL (reference sequence). CDR3 length equals 16 residues. The CDR3 region has the DNA TGTGCCAGCAGCCAAATGGCGGGAGGGCCACGGAATGAGCAGTTCTTC. Amino acids: CASSQMAGGPRNEQFF.

The V call is TRBV30, the J call TRBJ1-2, with 9 nucleotides matching TRBD1. Germline lookup yields CDR1 GTSNPN and CDR2 SVGIG (reference sequence). The V segment lost 3 bases and the J segment 0 bases; nucleotides outside the gene matches: 11. This CDR3 has 17 amino acids. The CDR3 region is CAWRKETGGIPNYGYTF. CDR3 sequence (DNA): TGTGCCTGGAGAAAGGAAACAGGGGGCATTCCTAACTATGGCTACACCTTC.

The chain recombines TRBV9 with TRBJ2-3; 11 positions agree with TRBD2. The V and J ends lost 0 bases and 4 bases, in that order; junction bases with no gene match: 4. CDR1 SGDLS and CDR2 YYNGEE come from the germline V gene. The CDR3 covers 16 residues. This CDR3 is CASSVASGGLADTQYF. DNA for the CDR3: TGTGCCAGCAGCGTAGCTAGCGGGGGGTTGGCAGATACGCAGTATTTT.

The J gene is TRBJ2-3, the V gene TRBV25-1, with 11 bases matching TRBD2. This CDR3 comprises 16 residues. Germline-derived CDR1 and CDR2 are MGHDK and SYGVNS. After removal of 4 bases from V and 1 base from J, the junction contained 4 bases not matched to a gene. CDR3 nucleotide sequence: TGTGCCAGCAGTGGCACTAGCGGGAGCGGCACAGATACGCAGTATTTT. This codes for CASSGTSGSGTDTQYF.

The gene calls are TRBV6-2 or TRBV6-3 and TRBJ2-7; 12 bases map to TRBD1. The length of the CDR3 is 15 residues. CDR1 MNHEY and CDR2 SVGEGT come from the germline V gene. Trimming cost V 4 bases and J 5 bases; bases outside gene matches: 6. Written as DNA, the CDR3 is TGTGCCAGCAGTTCCCACGGGACAGGGGGCGACGAGCAGTACTTC. Translation gives CASSSHGTGGDEQYF.